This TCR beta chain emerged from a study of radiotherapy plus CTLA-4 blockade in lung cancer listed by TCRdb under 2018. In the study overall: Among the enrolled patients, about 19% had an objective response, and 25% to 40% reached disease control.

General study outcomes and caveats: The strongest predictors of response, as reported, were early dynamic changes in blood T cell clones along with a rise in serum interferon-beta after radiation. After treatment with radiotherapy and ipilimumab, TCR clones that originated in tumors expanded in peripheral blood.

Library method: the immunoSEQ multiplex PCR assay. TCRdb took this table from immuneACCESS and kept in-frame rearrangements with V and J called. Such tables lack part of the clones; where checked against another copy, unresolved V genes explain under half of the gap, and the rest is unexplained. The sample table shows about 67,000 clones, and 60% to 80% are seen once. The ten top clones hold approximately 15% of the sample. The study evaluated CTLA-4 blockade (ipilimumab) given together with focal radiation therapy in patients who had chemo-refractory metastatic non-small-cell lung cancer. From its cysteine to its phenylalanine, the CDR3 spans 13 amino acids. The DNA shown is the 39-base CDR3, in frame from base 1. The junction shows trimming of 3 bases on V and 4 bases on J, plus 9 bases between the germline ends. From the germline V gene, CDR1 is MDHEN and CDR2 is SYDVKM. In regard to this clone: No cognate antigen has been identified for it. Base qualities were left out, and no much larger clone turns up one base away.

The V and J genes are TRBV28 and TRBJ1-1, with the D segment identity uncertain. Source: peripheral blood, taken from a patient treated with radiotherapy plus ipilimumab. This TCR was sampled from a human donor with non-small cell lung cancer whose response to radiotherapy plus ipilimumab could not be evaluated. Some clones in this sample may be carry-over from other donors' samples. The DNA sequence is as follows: TGTGCCAGCAGTTTGCGGGGTGGCACTGAAGCTTTCTTT. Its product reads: CASSLRGGTEAFF. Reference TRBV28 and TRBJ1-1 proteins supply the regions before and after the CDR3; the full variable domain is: DVKVTQSSRYLVKRTGEKVFLECVQDMDHENMFWYRQDPGLGLRLIYFSYDVKMKEKGDIPEGYSVSREKKERFSLILESASTNQTSMYLCASSLRGGTEAFFGQGTRLTVV.